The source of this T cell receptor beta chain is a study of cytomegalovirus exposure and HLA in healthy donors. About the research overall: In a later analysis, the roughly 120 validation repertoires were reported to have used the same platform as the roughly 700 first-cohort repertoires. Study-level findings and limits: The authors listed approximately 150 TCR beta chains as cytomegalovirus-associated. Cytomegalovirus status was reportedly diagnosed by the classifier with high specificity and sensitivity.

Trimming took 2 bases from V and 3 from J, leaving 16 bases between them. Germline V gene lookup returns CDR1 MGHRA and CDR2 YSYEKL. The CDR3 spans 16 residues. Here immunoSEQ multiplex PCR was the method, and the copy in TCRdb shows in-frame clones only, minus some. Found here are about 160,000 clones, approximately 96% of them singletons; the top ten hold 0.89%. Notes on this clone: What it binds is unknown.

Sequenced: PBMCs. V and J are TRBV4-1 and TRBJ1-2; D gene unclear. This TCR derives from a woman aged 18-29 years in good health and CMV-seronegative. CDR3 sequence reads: CASSQPAKQIDYGYTF. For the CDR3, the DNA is TGCGCCAGCAGCCAACCGGCTAAACAGATAGACTATGGCTACACCTTC.